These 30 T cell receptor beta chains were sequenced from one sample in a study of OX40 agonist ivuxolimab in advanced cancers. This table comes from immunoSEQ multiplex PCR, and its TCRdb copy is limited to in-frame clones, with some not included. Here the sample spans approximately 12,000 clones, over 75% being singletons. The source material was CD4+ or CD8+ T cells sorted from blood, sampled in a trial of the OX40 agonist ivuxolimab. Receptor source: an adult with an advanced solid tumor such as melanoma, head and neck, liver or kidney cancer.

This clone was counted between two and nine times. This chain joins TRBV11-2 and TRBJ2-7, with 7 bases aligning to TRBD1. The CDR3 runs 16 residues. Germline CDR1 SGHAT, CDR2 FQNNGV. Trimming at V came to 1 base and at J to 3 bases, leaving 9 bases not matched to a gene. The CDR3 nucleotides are TGTGCCAGCAGCTTAGGAGCCGGGACAGAAAGCTACGAGCAGTACTTC. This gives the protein CASSLGAGTESYEQYF.

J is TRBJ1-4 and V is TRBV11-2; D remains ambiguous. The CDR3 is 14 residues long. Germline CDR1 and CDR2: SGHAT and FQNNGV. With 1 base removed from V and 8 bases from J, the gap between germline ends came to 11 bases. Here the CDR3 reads CASSLGIFREKLFF. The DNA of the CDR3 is TGTGCCAGCAGCTTAGGTATCTTTAGAGAAAAACTGTTTTTT.

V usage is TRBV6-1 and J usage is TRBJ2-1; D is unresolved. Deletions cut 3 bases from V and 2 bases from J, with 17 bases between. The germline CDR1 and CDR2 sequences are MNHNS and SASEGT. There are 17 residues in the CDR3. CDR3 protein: CASSDTLVHPAYNEQFF. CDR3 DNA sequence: TGTGCCAGCAGTGATACCCTAGTTCATCCAGCCTACAATGAGCAGTTCTTC.

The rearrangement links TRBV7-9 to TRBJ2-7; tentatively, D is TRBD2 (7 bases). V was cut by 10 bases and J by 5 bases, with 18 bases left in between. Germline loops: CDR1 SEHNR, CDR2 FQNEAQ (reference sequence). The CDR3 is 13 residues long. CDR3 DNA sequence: TGTGCCATCCGAGTGAGCGGGGACAACGAGCAGTACTTC. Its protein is CAIRVSGDNEQYF.

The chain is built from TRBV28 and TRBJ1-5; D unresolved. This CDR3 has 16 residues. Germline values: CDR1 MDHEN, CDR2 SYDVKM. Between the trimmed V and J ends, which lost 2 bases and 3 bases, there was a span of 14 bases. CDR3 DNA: TGTGCCAGCAGTTTAAGAGCCAGGAGGATCAATCAGCCCCAGCATTTT. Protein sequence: CASSLRARRINQPQHF. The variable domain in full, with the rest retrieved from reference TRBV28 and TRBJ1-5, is DVKVTQSSRYLVKRTGEKVFLECVQDMDHENMFWYRQDPGLGLRLIYFSYDVKMKEKGDIPEGYSVSREKKERFSLILESASTNQTSMYLCASSLRARRINQPQHFGDGTRLSIL.

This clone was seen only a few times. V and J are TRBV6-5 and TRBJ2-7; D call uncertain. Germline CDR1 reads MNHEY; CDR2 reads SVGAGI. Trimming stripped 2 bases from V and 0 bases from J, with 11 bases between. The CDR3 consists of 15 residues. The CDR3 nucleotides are TGTGCCAGCAGTTACGAGCCGTCGAGCTCCTACGAGCAGTACTTC. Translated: CASSYEPSSSYEQYF.

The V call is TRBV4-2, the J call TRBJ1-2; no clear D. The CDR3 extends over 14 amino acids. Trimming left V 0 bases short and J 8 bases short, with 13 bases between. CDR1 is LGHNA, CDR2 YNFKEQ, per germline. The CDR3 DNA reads TGTGCCAGCAGCCAAGAAGAGCCAGCCGGGGGCTACACCTTC. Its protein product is CASSQEEPAGGYTF.

The CDR3 here is CASSKFEEDRYEQYF. CDR3 sequence (DNA): TGTGCCAGCAGTAAGTTTGAGGAGGACAGGTACGAGCAGTACTTC. The rearrangement uses TRBV28 and TRBJ2-7; 7 nucleotides agree with TRBD1. The germline V gene encodes CDR1 MDHEN and CDR2 SYDVKM. The V and J ends lost 5 bases and 4 bases, in that order; junction bases with no gene match: 11. CDR3 length: 15 amino acids. The full variable domain, with the rest looked up from reference TRBV28 and TRBJ2-7, is DVKVTQSSRYLVKRTGEKVFLECVQDMDHENMFWYRQDPGLGLRLIYFSYDVKMKEKGDIPEGYSVSREKKERFSLILESASTNQTSMYLCASSKFEEDRYEQYFGPGTRLTVT.

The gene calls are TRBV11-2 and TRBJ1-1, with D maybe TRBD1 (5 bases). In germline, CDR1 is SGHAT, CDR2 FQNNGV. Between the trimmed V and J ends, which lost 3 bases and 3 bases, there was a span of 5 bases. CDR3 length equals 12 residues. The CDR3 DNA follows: TGTGCCAGCAGCTTGGGGCACACTGAAGCTTTCTTT. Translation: CASSLGHTEAFF.

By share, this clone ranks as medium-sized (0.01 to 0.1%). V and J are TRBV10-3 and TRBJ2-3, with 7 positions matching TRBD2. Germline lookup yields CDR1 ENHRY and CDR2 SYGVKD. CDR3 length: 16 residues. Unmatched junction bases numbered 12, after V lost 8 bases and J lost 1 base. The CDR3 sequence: CAILALGGDGTDTQYF. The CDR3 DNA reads TGTGCCATCCTCGCTCTGGGGGGGGATGGCACAGATACGCAGTATTTT.

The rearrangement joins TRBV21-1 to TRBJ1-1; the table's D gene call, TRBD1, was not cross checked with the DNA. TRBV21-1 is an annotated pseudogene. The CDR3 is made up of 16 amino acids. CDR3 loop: CASSMADRDRGLEAFF. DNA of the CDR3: TGTGCCAGCAGCATGGCAGATAGGGACAGGGGCCTTGAAGCTTTCTTT.

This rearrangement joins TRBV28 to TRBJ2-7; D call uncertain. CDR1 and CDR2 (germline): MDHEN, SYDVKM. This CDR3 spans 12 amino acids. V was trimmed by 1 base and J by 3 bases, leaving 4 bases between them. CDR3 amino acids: CASSLSFYEQYF. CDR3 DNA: TGTGCCAGCAGTTTATCCTTCTACGAGCAGTACTTC.

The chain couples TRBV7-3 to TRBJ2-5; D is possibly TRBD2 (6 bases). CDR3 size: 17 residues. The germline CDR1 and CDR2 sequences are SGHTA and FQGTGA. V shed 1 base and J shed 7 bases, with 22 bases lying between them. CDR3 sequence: CASSLIGGVTSGATQYF. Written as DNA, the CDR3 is TGTGCCAGCAGCTTAATTGGAGGGGTTACTTCGGGAGCGACCCAGTACTTC.

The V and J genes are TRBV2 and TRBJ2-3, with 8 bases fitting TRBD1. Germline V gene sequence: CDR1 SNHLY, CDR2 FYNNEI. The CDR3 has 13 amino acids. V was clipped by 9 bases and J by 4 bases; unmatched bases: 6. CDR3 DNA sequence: TGTGCCAGTGTCAGGGGGCCCGCAGATACGCAGTATTTT. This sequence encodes CASVRGPADTQYF.

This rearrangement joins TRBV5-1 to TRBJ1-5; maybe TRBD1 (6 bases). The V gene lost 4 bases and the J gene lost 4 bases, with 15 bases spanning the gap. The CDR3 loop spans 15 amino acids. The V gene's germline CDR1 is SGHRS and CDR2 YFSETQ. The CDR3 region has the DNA TGCGCCAGCAGCCTTACCGGGACACCGAATCAGCCCCAGCATTTT. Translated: CASSLTGTPNQPQHF.

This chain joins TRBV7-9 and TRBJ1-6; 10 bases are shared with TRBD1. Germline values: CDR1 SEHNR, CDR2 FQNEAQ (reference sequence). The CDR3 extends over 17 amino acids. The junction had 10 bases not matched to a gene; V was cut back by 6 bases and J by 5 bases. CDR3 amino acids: CASSSPGQGYHNSPLHF. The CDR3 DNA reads TGTGCCAGCAGTTCTCCGGGACAGGGGTACCATAATTCACCCCTCCACTTT.

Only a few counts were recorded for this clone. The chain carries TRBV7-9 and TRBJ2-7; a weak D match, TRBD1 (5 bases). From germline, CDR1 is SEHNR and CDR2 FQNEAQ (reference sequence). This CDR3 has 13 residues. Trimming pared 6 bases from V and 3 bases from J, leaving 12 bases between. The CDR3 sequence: CASRSTDSYEQYF. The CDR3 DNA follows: TGTGCCAGCAGATCTACCGACAGCTACGAGCAGTACTTC. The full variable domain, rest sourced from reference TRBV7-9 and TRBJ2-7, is DTGVSQNPRHKITKRGQNVTFRCDPISEHNRLYWYRQTLGQGPEFLTYFQNEAQLEKSRLLSDRFSAERPKGSFSTLEIQRTEQGDSAMYLCASRSTDSYEQYFGPGTRLTVT.

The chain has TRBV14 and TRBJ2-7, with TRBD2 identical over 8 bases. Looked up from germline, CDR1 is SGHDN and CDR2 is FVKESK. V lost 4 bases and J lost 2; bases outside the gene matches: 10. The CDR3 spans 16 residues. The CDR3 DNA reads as TGTGCCAGCAGCCCACTCCTTCCGGGACTAGCCTACGAGCAGTACTTC. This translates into CASSPLLPGLAYEQYF.

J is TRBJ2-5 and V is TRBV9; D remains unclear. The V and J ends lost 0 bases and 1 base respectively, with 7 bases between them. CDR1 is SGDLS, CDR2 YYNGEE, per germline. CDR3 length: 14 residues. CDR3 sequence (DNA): TGTGCCAGCAGCGTAGCTAATGGCCAAGAGACCCAGTACTTC. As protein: CASSVANGQETQYF.

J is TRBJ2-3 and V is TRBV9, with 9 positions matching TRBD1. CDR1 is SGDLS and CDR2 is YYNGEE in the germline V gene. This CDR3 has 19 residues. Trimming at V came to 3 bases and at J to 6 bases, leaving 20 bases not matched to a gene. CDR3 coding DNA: TGTGCCAGCAGCGACCCCGGGACAGGGTTAACCACCGGAACGGATACGCAGTATTTT. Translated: CASSDPGTGLTTGTDTQYF.

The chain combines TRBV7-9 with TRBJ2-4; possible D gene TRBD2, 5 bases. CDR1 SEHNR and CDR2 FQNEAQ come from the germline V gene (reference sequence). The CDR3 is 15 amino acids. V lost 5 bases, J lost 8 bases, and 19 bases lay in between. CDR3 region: CASSPLDRARDIQYF. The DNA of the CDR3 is TGTGCCAGCAGCCCCCTCGATCGAGCGCGGGACATTCAGTACTTC.

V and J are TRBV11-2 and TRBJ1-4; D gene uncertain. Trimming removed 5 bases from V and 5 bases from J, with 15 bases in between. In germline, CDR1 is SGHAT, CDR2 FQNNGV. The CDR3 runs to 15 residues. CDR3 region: CASSPREMKNEKLFF. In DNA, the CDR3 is TGTGCCAGCAGCCCCCGGGAGATGAAGAATGAAAAACTGTTTTTT.

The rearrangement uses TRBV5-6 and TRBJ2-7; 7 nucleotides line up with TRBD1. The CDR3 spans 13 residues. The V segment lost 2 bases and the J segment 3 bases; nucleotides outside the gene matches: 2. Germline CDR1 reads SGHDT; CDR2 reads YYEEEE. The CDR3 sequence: CASSLGTDYEQYF. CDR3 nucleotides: TGTGCCAGCAGCTTAGGGACAGACTACGAGCAGTACTTC.

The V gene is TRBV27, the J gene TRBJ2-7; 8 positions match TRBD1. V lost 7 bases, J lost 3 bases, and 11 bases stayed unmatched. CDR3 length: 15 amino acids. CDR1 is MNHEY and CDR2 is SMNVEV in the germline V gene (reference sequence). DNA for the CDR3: TGTGCCAGCACCGGAACCGGGACAGGCCACTACGAGCAGTACTTC. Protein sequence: CASTGTGTGHYEQYF.

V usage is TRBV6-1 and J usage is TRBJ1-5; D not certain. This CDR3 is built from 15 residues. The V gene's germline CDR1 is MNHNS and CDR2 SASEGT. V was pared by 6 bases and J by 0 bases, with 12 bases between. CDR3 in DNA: TGTGCCAGCAGGGTGTCAGCTGATAGCAATCAGCCCCAGCATTTT. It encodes CASRVSADSNQPQHF.

Written as DNA, the CDR3 is TGTGCCAGCAGCGTTAACAGACGATCTGGGGCCAACGTCCTGACTTTC. This encodes CASSVNRRSGANVLTF. The chain has TRBV9 and TRBJ2-6; D is uncertain. Germline assignment: CDR1 SGDLS and CDR2 YYNGEE. Trimming took off 2 bases at V and 1 base at J, with 10 bases between the two ends. The CDR3 has 16 residues. Full variable domain (missing parts from reference TRBV9 and TRBJ2-6): DSGVTQTPKHLITATGQRVTLRCSPRSGDLSVYWYQQSLDQGLQFLIQYYNGEERAKGNILERFSAQQFPDLHSELNLSSLELGDSALYFCASSVNRRSGANVLTFGAGSRLTVL.

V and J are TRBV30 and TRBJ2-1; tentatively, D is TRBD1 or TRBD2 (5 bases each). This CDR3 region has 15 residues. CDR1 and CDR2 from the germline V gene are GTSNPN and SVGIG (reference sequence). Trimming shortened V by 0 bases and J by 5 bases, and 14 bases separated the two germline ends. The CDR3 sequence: CAWSVLGTDHNEQFF. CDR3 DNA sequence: TGTGCCTGGAGTGTTTTAGGGACGGACCACAATGAGCAGTTCTTC.

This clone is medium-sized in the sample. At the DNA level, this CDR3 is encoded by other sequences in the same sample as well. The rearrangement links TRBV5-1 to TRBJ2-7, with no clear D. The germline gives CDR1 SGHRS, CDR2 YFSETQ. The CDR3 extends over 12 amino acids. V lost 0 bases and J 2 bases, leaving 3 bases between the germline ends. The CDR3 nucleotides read TGCGCCAGCAGCTTGGATGCCTACGAGCAGTACTTC. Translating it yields CASSLDAYEQYF.

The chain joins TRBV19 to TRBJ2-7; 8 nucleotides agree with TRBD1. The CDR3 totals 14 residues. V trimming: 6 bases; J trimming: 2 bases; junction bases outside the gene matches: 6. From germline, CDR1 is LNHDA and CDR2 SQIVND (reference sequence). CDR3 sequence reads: CASSAGQGPYEQYF. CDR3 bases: TGTGCCAGTAGCGCCGGACAGGGCCCCTACGAGCAGTACTTC. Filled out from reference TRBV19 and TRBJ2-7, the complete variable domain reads DGGITQSPKYLFRKEGQNVTLSCEQNLNHDAMYWYRQDPGQGLRLIYYSQIVNDFQKGDIAEGYSVSREKKESFPLTVTSAQKNPTAFYLCASSAGQGPYEQYFGPGTRLTVT.

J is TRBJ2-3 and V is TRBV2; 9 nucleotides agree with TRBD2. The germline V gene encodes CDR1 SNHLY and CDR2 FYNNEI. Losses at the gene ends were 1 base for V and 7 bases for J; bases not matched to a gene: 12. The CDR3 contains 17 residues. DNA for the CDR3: TGTGCCAGCAGTGAAGAGAGACTAGCGGCCAGGGTTTATACGCAGTATTTT. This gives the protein CASSEERLAARVYTQYF.